This T cell receptor (beta chain) was recovered during a study of vaccination and CD4 T cells after COVID-19. Study-wide findings and caveats: Early post-infection timepoints were missing, and relatively few convalescent patients were studied.

Cultured CD4+ T-cell DNA underwent Oncomine TCR Beta short-read sequencing. TCRdb re-derived calls from the PCR reads in MiXCR, one entry per CDR3 protein. In the table there are approximately 6,000 distinct CDR3 sequences, 32% of which are singletons. Germline V gives CDR1 SEHNR, CDR2 FQNEAQ (reference sequence). This CDR3 region has 10 residues. V gave up 3 bases and J gave up 4 bases, with 0 bases separating them. On this clonotype itself: Its antigen is unidentified.

Treatment in this sample: roughly nine-day PBMC culture with coronavirus spike peptide pools or control peptides (ViraFEST assay). This sequence was found in a human donor who had recovered from COVID-19. This sequence joins TRBV7-9 and TRBJ1-1; D is undetermined. Here the sequenced sample was CD4+ T cells from blood, cultured in vitro, taken after SARS-CoV-2 vaccination. CDR3 residues: CASSFTEAFF. As DNA, the CDR3 is TGTGCCAGCAGCTTCACTGAAGCTTTCTTT.